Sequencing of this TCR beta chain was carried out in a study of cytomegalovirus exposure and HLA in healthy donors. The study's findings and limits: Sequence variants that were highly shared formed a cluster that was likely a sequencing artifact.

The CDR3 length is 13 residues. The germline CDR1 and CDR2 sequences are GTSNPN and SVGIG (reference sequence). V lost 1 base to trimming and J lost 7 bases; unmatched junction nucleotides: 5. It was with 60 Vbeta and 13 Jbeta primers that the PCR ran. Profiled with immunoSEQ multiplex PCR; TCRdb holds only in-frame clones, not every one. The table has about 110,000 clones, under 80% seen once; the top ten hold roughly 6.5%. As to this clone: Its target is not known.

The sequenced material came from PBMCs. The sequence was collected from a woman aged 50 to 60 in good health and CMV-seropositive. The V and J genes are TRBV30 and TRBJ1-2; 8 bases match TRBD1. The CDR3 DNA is TGTGCCTGGAGTGCGGACAGGGTGGGTGGCTACACCTTC. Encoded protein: CAWSADRVGGYTF.